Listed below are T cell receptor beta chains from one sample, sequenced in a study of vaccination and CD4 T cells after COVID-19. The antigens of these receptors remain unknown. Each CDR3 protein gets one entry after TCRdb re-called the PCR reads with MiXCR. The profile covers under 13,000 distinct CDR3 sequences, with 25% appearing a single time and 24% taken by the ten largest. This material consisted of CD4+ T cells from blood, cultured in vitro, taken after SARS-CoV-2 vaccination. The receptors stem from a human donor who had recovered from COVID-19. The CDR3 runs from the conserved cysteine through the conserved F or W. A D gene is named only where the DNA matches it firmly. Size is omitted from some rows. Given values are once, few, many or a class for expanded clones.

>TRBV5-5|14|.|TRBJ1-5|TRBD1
TGTGCCAGCAGCTACGGGACAGCTACCGGAGCCCAGCATTTT
CASSYGTATGAQHF
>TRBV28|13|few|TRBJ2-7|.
TGTGCCAGCAGTTTCCAGGGTGTTTACGAGCAGTACTTC
CASSFQGVYEQYF
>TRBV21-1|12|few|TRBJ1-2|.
TGTGCCAGCTCGACAGGGAACTATGGCTACACCTTC
CASSTGNYGYTF
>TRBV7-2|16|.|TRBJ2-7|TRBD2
TGTGCCAGCAGCTATTCCGGGACTAGCGGTACCTACGAGCAGTACTTC
CASSYSGTSGTYEQYF
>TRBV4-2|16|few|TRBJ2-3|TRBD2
TGTGCCAGCAGCCAAGGGGGGGGGAGAGATGTGGATACGCAGTATTTT
CASSQGGGRDVDTQYF
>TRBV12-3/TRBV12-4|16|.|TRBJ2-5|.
TGTGCCAGCACCTCTGGGGGGGGCCTTGATAGGGAGACCCAGTACTTC
CASTSGGGLDRETQYF
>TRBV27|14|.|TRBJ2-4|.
TGTGCCAGCCAGCCCCTCGGCGCCAAAAACATTCAGTACTTC
CASQPLGAKNIQYF
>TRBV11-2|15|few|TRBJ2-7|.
TGTGCCAGCAGCCCAGGAGGGGCCTGGGCCTACGAGCAGTACTTC
CASSPGGAWAYEQYF
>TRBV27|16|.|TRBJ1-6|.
TGTGCCAGCAGTTCGGACGGGACACCTTTTAATTCACCCCTCCACTTT
CASSSDGTPFNSPLHF
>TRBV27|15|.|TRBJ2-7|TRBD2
TGTGCCAGCCGTTCCGGGACTAGCGGCTCCTACGAGCAGTACTTC
CASRSGTSGSYEQYF
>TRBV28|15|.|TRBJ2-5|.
TGTGCCAGCCTTTACCGTCTGGACAGACAAGAGACCCAGTACTTC
CASLYRLDRQETQYF
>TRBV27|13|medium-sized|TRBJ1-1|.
TGTGCCAGCAGTTTGCGACGGGCCACTGAAGCTTTCTTT
CASSLRRATEAFF